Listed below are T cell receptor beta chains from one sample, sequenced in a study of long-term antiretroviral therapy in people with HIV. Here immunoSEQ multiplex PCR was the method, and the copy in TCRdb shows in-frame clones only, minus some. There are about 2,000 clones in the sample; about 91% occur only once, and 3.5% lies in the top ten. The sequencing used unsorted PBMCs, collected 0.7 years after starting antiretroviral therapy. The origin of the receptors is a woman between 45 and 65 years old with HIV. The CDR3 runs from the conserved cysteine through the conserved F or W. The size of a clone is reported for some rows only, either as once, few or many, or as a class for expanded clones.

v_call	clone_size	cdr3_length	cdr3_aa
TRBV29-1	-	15	CSVESGATNTGELFF
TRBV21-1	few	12	CASSGTFHPLHF
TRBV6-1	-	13	CAILSEGANEQYF
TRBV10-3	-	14	CAISEGTGNSPLHF
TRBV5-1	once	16	CASSLVGSRSSYEQYF
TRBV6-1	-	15	CASRADPATNEKLFF
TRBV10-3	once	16	CAISESRTASPDTQYF
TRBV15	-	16	CATSRDFYLHNSPLHF
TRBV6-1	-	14	CASSEDNPTDTQYF
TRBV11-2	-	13	CASSLWGTGELFF
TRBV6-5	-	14	CASSRVAGNTEAFF